This is a list of T cell receptor beta chains from one sample in a study of cytomegalovirus exposure and HLA in healthy donors. This table comes from immunoSEQ multiplex PCR, and its TCRdb copy is limited to in-frame clones, with some not included. Here the sample spans tens of thousands of clones, around 70% being singletons. The sequencing sample was made of PBMCs. The receptor source for this set is a male donor in good health and CMV-seropositive. CDR3s include the opening cysteine and the closing phenylalanine or tryptophan. A D gene is named only where the DNA matches it firmly. Rows give clone size only sometimes, using once, few, many, or a class for an expanded clone.

J	D	V	size	DNA	CDR3
TRBJ2-3	TRBD2	TRBV9	.	TGTGCCAGCAGCCTTGGTAGCGGGAGGAGCACAGATACGCAGTATTTT	CASSLGSGRSTDTQYF
TRBJ2-3	.	TRBV27	.	TGTGCCAGCACCCCGATGGAGGCCTCGGATACGCAGTATTTT	CASTPMEASDTQYF
TRBJ1-4	.	TRBV10-3	.	TGTGCCATCAAAGGCAGGGAGGGTACTAATGAAAAACTGTTTTTT	CAIKGREGTNEKLFF
TRBJ2-3	TRBD1	TRBV25-1	few	TGTGCCAGCAGTTTAAGGGGGAGGACAGGGGTCGATACGCAGTATTTT	CASSLRGRTGVDTQYF
TRBJ1-1	.	TRBV7-6	.	TGTGCCAGCAGCAACACAGGGATGGGGAACACTGAAGCTTTCTTT	CASSNTGMGNTEAFF
TRBJ2-3	TRBD2	TRBV7-3	.	TGTGCCAGCAGCTTAACGCGTGCTAGCGGAGATACGCAGTATTTT	CASSLTRASGDTQYF
TRBJ2-3	TRBD2	TRBV30	.	TGTGCCTGGAGTGGGCGGGAGTGGGATACGCAGTATTTT	CAWSGREWDTQYF
TRBJ1-6	.	TRBV7-9	.	TGTGCCAGCAGCCCGGCGACAGGTACCACGTCTTCACCCCTCCACTTT	CASSPATGTTSSPLHF
TRBJ1-1	.	TRBV14	.	TGTGCCAGCAGCCAAGAGCCAGGGGTAGGCACTGAAGCTTTCTTT	CASSQEPGVGTEAFF
TRBJ2-1	.	TRBV5-1	.	TGCGCCAGCAGCTTGGCGGTTAGCGGCACAAACAATGAGCAGTTCTTC	CASSLAVSGTNNEQFF
TRBJ2-3	TRBD1	TRBV27	.	TGTGCCAGCAGTTTACCCGGGACAGGAGTAGATACGCAGTATTTT	CASSLPGTGVDTQYF
TRBJ1-3	.	TRBV6-5	few	TGTGCCAGCAGGGGCGTACAGAGCTCTGGAAACACCATATATTTT	CASRGVQSSGNTIYF
TRBJ1-1	.	TRBV5-6	.	TGTGCCAGCAGCCGGTGGGAGGCTGAAGCTTTCTTT	CASSRWEAEAFF
TRBJ2-4	.	TRBV29-1	.	TGCAGCGTGTCTAGCGCCTTCCCTCCGGACATTCAGTACTTC	CSVSSAFPPDIQYF
TRBJ2-2	TRBD1	TRBV4-1	.	TGCGCCAGCAGCCAAGGACAGGGGTACGTTCTCGGGGAGCTGTTTTTT	CASSQGQGYVLGELFF
TRBJ1-5	TRBD1	TRBV10-2	.	TGCGCCAGCAGCACAGGGGGCGATCAGCCCCAGCATTTT	CASSTGGDQPQHF
TRBJ2-5	.	TRBV4-1	.	TGCGCCAGCAGCCATTACCGGGTTCAAGAGACCCAGTACTTC	CASSHYRVQETQYF
TRBJ2-1	TRBD1	TRBV19	.	TGTGCCAGTATACCCACAGGGGAATCCTACAATGAGCAGTTCTTC	CASIPTGESYNEQFF
TRBJ2-3	TRBD2	TRBV9	.	TGTGCCAGCAGCGTAGAGGGAGGGCCTCACGATACGCAGTATTTT	CASSVEGGPHDTQYF
TRBJ1-1	.	TRBV30	once	TGTGCCTGGAGTCTCGGGTTGCGGGGCACTGAAGCTTTCTTT	CAWSLGLRGTEAFF
TRBJ1-2	TRBD1	TRBV10-3	few	TGTGCCACTCTCTCCGTGGACAGGGGGGCCCGGGACCATGGCTACACCTTC	CATLSVDRGARDHGYTF
TRBJ1-4	.	TRBV19	.	TGTGCCAGTACCCCTGACAGGCCGGGGCGTGGTGAAAAACTGTTTTTT	CASTPDRPGRGEKLFF
TRBJ2-7	TRBD2	TRBV5-1	few	TGCGCCAGCAGCTTGGGGCCCACTAGCGGACCCTCCTACGAGCAGTACTTC	CASSLGPTSGPSYEQYF
TRBJ2-3	.	TRBV18	.	TGTGCCAGCTCACCACAGGGGGGCACAGATACGCAGTATTTT	CASSPQGGTDTQYF
TRBJ2-7	.	TRBV4-1	.	TGCGCCAGCAGCCAAGGGGTAAGCGTTCTCTACGAGCAGTACTTC	CASSQGVSVLYEQYF
TRBJ2-1	.	TRBV14	few	TGTGCCAGCAGCTTTTACCGGGACACTTTTCACAATGAGCAGTTCTTC	CASSFYRDTFHNEQFF
TRBJ2-3	.	TRBV15	few	TGTGCCACCAGCAACCGGGACGCAGGGGGGACGCAGTATTTT	CATSNRDAGGTQYF
TRBJ2-1	.	TRBV7-9	once	TGTGCCAGCAGCTTAATTAGGAGCTCCTACAATGAGCAGTTCTTC	CASSLIRSSYNEQFF
TRBJ1-5	.	TRBV19	few	TGTGCCAGTAGTATCTTCAGTAGCAATCAGCCCCAGCATTTT	CASSIFSSNQPQHF
TRBJ1-2	.	TRBV2	few	TGTGCCAGCAGCATCAGGATTGCAAGCTATGGCTACACCTTC	CASSIRIASYGYTF
TRBJ1-1	.	TRBV19	.	TGTGCCAGTAGTATGGGGGGGACGGTGAACACTGAAGCTTTCTTT	CASSMGGTVNTEAFF
TRBJ1-1	.	TRBV18	.	TGTGCCAGCTCACCTACTTTACCGGGCGGGATCGCTGAAGCTTTCTTT	CASSPTLPGGIAEAFF
TRBJ2-1	TRBD1	TRBV30	.	TGTGCCTGGAGTCCCAATACAGGGGGCTATAATGAGCAGTTCTTC	CAWSPNTGGYNEQFF
TRBJ1-1	TRBD1	TRBV29-1	.	TGCAGCGTTGAAGGGTTTGACAGGGGGCGCGAAAACACTGAAGCTTTCTTT	CSVEGFDRGRENTEAFF
TRBJ1-1	TRBD1	TRBV5-1	.	TGCGCCAGCAGCCCGGACAGGGGGCAGGGGACTGAAGCTTTCTTT	CASSPDRGQGTEAFF
TRBJ2-7	TRBD1	TRBV10-3	.	TGTGCCATCAGTGATGGGACAGTTTACGAGCAGTACTTC	CAISDGTVYEQYF
TRBJ2-7	.	TRBV7-9	.	TGTTCCAGCAGCTTACAAAGTCTTCAGGGGTCCTACGAGCAGTACTTC	CSSSLQSLQGSYEQYF
TRBJ2-1	TRBD2	TRBV7-9	.	TGTGCCAGCAGCTTAGCTAGCGGGAAATACAATGAGCAGTTCTTC	CASSLASGKYNEQFF
TRBJ1-5	.	TRBV7-9	.	TGTGCCAGCAGCTTAGTGGGAGAGGGTCAGCCCCAGCATTTT	CASSLVGEGQPQHF
TRBJ1-2	TRBD1	TRBV27	.	TGTGCCAGCAGTGAGCGGACAGGGGTGCGCTATGGCTACACCTTC	CASSERTGVRYGYTF
TRBJ2-5	TRBD2	TRBV9	once	TGTGCCAGCAGCGTAGCTGCGGGGGGCCAACAAGAGACCCAGTACTTC	CASSVAAGGQQETQYF
TRBJ1-3	TRBD1	TRBV9	.	TGTGCCAGCAGCCCCTCCGGGACAGGCGGGGACACCATATATTTT	CASSPSGTGGDTIYF
TRBJ1-1	.	TRBV21-1	.	TGTGCCAGCAGCAAGACAGGGGGAGGGACTGAAGCTTTCTTT	CASSKTGGGTEAFF
TRBJ2-7	.	TRBV6-5	.	TGTGCCAGCAGCAAGGTCAGGGGCGAGCAGTACTTC	CASSKVRGEQYF
TRBJ1-1	TRBD1	TRBV28	once	TGTGCCAGCAGTGGTCCCGGGACAGGAGCTACTGAAGCTTTCTTT	CASSGPGTGATEAFF
TRBJ1-4	.	TRBV7-2	few	TGTGCCAGCAGCTCCGACAGCCCCGGGCTGTTTTTT	CASSSDSPGLFF
TRBJ1-3	TRBD1	TRBV19	.	TGTGCCAGTAGTAGCAGACAGGGCTCTGGAAACACCATATATTTT	CASSSRQGSGNTIYF
TRBJ2-1	TRBD2	TRBV2	few	TGTGCCAGCAGTGAATGGCTAGCGGGAGAGCAGGAGCAGTTCTTC	CASSEWLAGEQEQFF
TRBJ2-5	.	TRBV5-1	few	TGCGCCAGCAGCAATGAGGTTAGGATCCTGCGAGAGACCCAGTACTTC	CASSNEVRILRETQYF
TRBJ2-7	TRBD1	TRBV7-9	.	TGTGCCAGCAGCCGGGACAGGGGTTACCACGAGCAGTACTTC	CASSRDRGYHEQYF
TRBJ2-7	.	TRBV27	.	TGTGCCAGCAGTTTATCTTCTAGCCTCTGGGAGCAGTACTTC	CASSLSSSLWEQYF
TRBJ1-2	.	TRBV12-5	few	TGTGCTAGTGGTTCCCCGTTGGGCGACCAACCATATGGCTACACCTTC	CASGSPLGDQPYGYTF
TRBJ1-5	.	TRBV2	.	TGTGCCAGCAGTGAAAGGGGGACCCGCAATCAGCCCCAGCATTTT	CASSERGTRNQPQHF
TRBJ2-2	TRBD1	TRBV11-2	.	TGTGCCAGCAGCTGGGGACAGGGGGCCACCGGGGAGCTGTTTTTT	CASSWGQGATGELFF